The clone carrying this T cell receptor beta chain appeared a few times. These data originate in a study of blood T cell repertoires in COVID-19. TCRdb's table, derived via immunoSEQ multiplex PCR, lists solely in-frame clones and lacks some. In the table there are about 50,000 clones, 85% to 95% of which are singletons. This clonotype was sampled from a man aged 45-65 years with active COVID-19. Sequenced sample: peripheral blood.

The CDR3 region has the DNA TGTGCCAGCAGCGTTTCGGGAGATACTGGCAATGAGCAGTTCTTC. It is translated as CASSVSGDTGNEQFF. The chain combines TRBV9 with TRBJ2-1; D might be TRBD2 (6 bases). Germline CDR1 SGDLS, CDR2 YYNGEE. The CDR3 is 15 residues long. V gave up 2 bases and J gave up 6 bases, with 15 bases separating them.